A single TCR beta chain is shown here with its context. Original handling: Amplifying reference gene primers gave estimates of nucleated cell counts. Sequencing used immunoSEQ multiplex PCR; TCRdb keeps in-frame clones, though not all of them. V, J and clone size derive from that table, while D and trimming were established from the DNA sequence. This sample has roughly 60,000 clones, with approximately 86% found just once. These data come from a study of blood T cell repertoires in COVID-19. Study information: The United States, Italy and Spain supplied acute and convalescent COVID-19 samples.

The origin of this receptor is a man aged 50 to 59 with active COVID-19. Sequences were obtained from peripheral blood.

The CDR3 region has the DNA TGTGCCAGCAGTTACTCGATATCCGGGGGAACCTACGAGCAGTACTTC. Its translation: CASSYSISGGTYEQYF. The chain links TRBV6-2 or TRBV6-3 to TRBJ2-7, with D tentatively TRBD2 (6 bases). Germline CDR1 reads MNHEY; CDR2 reads SVGEGT. This CDR3 region has 16 residues. V was clipped by 0 bases and J by 2 bases, with 14 bases between them.